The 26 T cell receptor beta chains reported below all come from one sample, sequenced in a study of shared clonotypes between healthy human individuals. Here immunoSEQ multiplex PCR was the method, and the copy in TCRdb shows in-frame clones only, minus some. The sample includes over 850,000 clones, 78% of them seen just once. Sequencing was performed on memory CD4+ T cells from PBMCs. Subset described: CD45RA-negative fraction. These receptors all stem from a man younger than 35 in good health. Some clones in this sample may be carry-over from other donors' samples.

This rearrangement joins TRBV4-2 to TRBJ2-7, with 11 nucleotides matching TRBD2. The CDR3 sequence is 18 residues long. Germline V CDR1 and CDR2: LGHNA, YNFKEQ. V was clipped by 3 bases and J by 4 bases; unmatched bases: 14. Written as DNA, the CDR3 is TGTGCCAGCAGCCAGATAGGGGCGGGACTAGCGGTTCCTTACGAGCAGTACTTC. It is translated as CASSQIGAGLAVPYEQYF.

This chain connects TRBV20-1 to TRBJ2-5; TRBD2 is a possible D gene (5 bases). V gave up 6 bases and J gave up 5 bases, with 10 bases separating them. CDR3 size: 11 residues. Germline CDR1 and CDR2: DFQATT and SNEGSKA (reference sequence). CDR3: CSALEEETQYF. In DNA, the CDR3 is TGCAGTGCACTAGAGGAGGAGACCCAGTACTTC.

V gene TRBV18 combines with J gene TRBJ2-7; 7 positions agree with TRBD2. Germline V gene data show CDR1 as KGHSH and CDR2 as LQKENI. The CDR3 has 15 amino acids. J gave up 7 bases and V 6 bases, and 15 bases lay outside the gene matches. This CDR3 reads CASSPSGTTLSEQYF. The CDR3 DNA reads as TGTGCCAGCTCGCCCTCCGGGACTACATTATCAGAGCAGTACTTC.

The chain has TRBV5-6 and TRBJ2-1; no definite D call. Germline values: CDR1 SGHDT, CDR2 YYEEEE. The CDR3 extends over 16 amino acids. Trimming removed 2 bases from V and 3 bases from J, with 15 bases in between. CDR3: CASSFVSPWGYNEQFF. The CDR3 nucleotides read TGTGCCAGCAGCTTTGTATCGCCGTGGGGCTACAATGAGCAGTTCTTC. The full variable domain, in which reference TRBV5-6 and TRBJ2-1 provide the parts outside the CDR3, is DAGVTQSPTHLIKTRGQQVTLRCSPKSGHDTVSWYQQALGQGPQFIFQYYEEEERQRGNFPDRFSGHQFPNYSSELNVNALLLGDSALYLCASSFVSPWGYNEQFFGPGTRLTVL.

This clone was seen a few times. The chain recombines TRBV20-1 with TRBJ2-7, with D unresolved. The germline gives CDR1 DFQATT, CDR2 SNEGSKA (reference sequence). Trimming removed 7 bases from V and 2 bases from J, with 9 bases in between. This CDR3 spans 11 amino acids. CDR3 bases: TGCAGTGGTTCCATAGCCTACGAGCAGTACTTC. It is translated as CSGSIAYEQYF.

The CDR3 nucleotides are TGTGCCAGCAGCAGAGGGGAGCGTCGGACCGGGGAGCTGTTTTTT. This sequence encodes CASSRGERRTGELFF. The J gene is TRBJ2-2, the V gene TRBV5-4; TRBD1 or TRBD2 may be the D gene (5 bases each). V was trimmed by 4 bases and J by 5 bases, leaving 15 bases between them. Germline CDR1 and CDR2: SGHNT and YYREEE (reference sequence). This CDR3 spans 15 amino acids.

CDR3 sequence (DNA): TGTGCCAGCAGCAAACCAGACAGGACCTATGGCTACACCTTC. Translation: CASSKPDRTYGYTF. The chain combines TRBV21-1 with TRBJ1-2; TRBD1 reflects the table's D call only, with no check against the DNA. TRBV21-1 is assigned pseudogene status. The CDR3 sequence is 14 residues long.

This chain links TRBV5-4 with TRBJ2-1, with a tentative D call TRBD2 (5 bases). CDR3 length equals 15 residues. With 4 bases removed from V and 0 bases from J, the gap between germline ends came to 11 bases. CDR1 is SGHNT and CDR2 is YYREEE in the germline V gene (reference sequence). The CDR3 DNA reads TGTGCCAGCAGCCCCAGCGGAGTCTCCTACAATGAGCAGTTCTTC. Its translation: CASSPSGVSYNEQFF.

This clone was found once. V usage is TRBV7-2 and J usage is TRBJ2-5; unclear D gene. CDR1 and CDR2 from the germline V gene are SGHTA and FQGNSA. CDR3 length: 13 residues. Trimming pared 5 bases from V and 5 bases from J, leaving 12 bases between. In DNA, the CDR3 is TGTGCCAGCAGCCTAAGGCCCGGGGAGACCCAGTACTTC. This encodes CASSLRPGETQYF.

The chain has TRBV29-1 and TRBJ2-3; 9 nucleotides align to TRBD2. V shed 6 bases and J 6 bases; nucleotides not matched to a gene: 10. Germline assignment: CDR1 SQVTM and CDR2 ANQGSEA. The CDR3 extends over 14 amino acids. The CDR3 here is CSVALSGGWDTQYF. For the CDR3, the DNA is TGCAGCGTGGCCCTTAGCGGGGGTTGGGATACGCAGTATTTT.

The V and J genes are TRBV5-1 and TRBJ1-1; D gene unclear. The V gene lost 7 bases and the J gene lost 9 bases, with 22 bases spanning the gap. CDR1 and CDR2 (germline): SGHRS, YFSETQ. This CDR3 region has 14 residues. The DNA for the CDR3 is TGCGCCAGCGACTCATCAAACCCCACCGGCAAAGCTTTCTTT. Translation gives CASDSSNPTGKAFF.

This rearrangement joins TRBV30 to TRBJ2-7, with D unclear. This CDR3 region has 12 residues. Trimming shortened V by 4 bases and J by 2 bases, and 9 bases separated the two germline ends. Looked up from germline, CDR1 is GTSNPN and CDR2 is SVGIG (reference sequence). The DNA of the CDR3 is TGTGCCTGGACAGGCCTAGCCTACGAGCAGTACTTC. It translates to CAWTGLAYEQYF.

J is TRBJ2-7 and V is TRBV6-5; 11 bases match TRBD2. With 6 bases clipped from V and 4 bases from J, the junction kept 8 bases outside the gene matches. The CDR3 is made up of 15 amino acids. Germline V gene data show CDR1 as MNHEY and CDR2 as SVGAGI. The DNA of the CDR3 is TGTGCCAGCAGCGGGCTAGCGGGAGGTATGTACGAGCAGTACTTC. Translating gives CASSGLAGGMYEQYF.

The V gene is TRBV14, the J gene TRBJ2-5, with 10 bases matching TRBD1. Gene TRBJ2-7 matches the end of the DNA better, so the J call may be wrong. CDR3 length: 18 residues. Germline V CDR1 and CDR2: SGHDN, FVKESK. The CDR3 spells CASSQAGGQGYFSYEQYF. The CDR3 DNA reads TGTGCCAGCAGCCAAGCTGGGGGACAGGGGTATTTTTCCTACGAGCAGTACTTC.

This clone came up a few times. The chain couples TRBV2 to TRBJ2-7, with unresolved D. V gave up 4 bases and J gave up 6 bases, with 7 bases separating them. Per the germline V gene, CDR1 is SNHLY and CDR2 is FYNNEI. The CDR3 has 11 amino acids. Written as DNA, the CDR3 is TGTGCCAGCAGTGTTCTTGCCGAGCAGTACTTC. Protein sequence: CASSVLAEQYF.

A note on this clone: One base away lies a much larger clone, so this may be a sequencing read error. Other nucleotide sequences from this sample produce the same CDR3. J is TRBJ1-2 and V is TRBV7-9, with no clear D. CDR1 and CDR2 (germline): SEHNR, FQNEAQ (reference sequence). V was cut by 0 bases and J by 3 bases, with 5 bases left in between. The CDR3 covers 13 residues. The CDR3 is CASSLAGYYGYTF. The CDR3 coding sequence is TGTGCCAGCAGCTTAGCAGGGTACTATGGCTACACCTTC.

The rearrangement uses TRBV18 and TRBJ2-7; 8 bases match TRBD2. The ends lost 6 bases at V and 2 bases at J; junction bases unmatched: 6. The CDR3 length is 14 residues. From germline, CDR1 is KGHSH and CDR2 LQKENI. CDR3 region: CASSRAGGTYEQYF. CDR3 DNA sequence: TGTGCCAGCTCCCGGGCGGGAGGTACCTACGAGCAGTACTTC.

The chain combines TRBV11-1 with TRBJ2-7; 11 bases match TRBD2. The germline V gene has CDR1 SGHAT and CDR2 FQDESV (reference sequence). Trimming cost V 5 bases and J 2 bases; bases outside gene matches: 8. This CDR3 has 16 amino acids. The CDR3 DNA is TGTGCCAGCAGCGCCGCCCTAGCGGGAGGAACCTACGAGCAGTACTTC. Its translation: CASSAALAGGTYEQYF.

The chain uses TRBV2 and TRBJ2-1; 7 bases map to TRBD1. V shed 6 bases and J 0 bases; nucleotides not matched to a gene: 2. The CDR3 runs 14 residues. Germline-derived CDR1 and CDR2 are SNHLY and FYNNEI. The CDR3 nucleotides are TGTGCCAGCAGGACAGGGAGCTCCTACAATGAGCAGTTCTTC. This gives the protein CASRTGSSYNEQFF.

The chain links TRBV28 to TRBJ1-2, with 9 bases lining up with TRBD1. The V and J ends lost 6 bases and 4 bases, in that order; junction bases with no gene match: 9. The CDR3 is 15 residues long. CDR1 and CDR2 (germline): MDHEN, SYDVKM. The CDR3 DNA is TGTGCCAGCAGAACGCTCGGACAGGGGTCCTATGGCTACACCTTC. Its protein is CASRTLGQGSYGYTF.

CDR3 sequence reads: CASSLGGRAKNIQYF. CDR3 nucleotides: TGTGCCAGCAGTTTGGGGGGCCGGGCCAAAAACATTCAGTACTTC. This sequence joins TRBV28 and TRBJ2-4; D may be TRBD1 or TRBD2 (6 bases each). The CDR3 totals 15 residues. Trimming took off 3 bases at V and 1 base at J, with 10 bases between the two ends. Germline assignment: CDR1 MDHEN and CDR2 SYDVKM.

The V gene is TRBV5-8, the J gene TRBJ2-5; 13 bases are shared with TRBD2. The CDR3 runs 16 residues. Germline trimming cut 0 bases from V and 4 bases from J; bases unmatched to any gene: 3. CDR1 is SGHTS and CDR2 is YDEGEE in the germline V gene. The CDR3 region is CASSLGTSGRVETQYF. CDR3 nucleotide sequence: TGTGCCAGCAGCTTGGGGACTAGCGGGAGAGTAGAGACCCAGTACTTC.

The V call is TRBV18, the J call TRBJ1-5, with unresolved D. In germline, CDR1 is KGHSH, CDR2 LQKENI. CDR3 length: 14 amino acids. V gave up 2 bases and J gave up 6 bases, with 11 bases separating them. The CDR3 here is CASSPVAGGQPQHF. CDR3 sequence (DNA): TGTGCCAGCTCACCAGTTGCAGGTGGTCAGCCCCAGCATTTT.

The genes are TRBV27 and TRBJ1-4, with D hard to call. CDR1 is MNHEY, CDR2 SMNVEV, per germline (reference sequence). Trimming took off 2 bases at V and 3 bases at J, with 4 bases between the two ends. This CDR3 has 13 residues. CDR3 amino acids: CASSLASNEKLFF. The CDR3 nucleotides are TGTGCCAGCAGTTTAGCGTCTAATGAAAAACTGTTTTTT.

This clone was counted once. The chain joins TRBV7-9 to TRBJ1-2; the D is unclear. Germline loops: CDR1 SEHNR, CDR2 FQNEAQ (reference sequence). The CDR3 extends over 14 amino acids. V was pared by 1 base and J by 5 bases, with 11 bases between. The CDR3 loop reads CASSLVTGPYGYTF. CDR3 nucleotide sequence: TGTGCCAGCAGCTTAGTGACGGGCCCTTATGGCTACACCTTC.

CDR3 bases: TGCGCCAGCAGCTTGCCAAGGCAATTGAACACTGAAGCTTTCTTT. It encodes CASSLPRQLNTEAFF. The rearrangement joins TRBV5-1 to TRBJ1-1, with D unclear. From germline, CDR1 is SGHRS and CDR2 YFSETQ. CDR3 length: 15 amino acids. Trimming cost V 1 base and J 0 bases, with 10 bases left between them.